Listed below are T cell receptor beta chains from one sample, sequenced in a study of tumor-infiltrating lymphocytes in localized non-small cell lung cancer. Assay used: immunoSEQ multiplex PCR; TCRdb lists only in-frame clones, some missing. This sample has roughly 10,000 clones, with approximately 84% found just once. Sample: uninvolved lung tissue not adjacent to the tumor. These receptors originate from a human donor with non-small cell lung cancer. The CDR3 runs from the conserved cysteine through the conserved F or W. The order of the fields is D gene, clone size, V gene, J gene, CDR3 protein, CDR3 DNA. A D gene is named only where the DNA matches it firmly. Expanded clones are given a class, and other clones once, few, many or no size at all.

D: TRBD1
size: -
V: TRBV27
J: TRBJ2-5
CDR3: CASGRQGFETQYF
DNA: TGTGCCAGCGGCCGACAGGGTTTTGAGACCCAGTACTTC

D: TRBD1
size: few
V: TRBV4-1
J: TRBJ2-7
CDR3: CASSLDRANEQYF
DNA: TGCGCCAGCAGCCTCGACAGGGCCAACGAGCAGTACTTC

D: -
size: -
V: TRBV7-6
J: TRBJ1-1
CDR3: CASSLGTDTEAFF
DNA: TGTGCCAGCAGCTTAGGGACGGACACTGAAGCTTTCTTT

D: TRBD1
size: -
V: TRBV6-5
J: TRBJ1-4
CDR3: CASSTSQGAGEKLFF
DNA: TGTGCCAGCAGTACATCACAGGGGGCAGGTGAAAAACTGTTTTTT

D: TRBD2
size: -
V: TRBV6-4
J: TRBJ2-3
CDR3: CASSEGLAGDTQYF
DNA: TGTGCCAGCAGTGAAGGGCTAGCGGGGGATACGCAGTATTTT

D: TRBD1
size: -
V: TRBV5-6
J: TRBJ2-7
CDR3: CASSLGQDAYEQYF
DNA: TGTGCCAGCAGCTTAGGACAGGACGCCTACGAGCAGTACTTC

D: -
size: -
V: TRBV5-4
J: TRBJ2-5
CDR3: CASSRDIQETQYF
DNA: TGTGCCAGCAGTCGGGACATTCAAGAGACCCAGTACTTC

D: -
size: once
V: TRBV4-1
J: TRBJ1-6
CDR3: CASSQVQGRNSPLHF
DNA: TGCGCCAGCAGCCAAGTGCAGGGACGTAATTCACCCCTCCACTTT

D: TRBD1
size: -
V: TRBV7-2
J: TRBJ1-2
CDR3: CASSYQGQGIYGYTF
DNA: TGTGCCAGCAGTTACCAGGGACAGGGGATTTATGGCTACACCTTC

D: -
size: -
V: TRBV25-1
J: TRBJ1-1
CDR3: CASSRDRSAAFF
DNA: TGTGCCAGCAGCCGGGATCGAAGCGCAGCTTTCTTT

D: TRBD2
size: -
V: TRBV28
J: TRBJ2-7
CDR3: CATERESYEQYF
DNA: TGTGCCACCGAGCGGGAATCCTACGAGCAGTACTTC

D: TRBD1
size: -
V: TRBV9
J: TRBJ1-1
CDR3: CASSRTGESPEAFF
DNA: TGTGCCAGCAGCAGGACAGGGGAGAGTCCTGAAGCTTTCTTT

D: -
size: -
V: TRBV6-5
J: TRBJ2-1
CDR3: CASSSPPRGDGQFF
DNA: TGTGCCAGCAGTTCCCCCCCACGAGGGGATGGGCAGTTCTTC